These T cell receptor beta chains were read from a single sample in a study of long-term antiretroviral therapy in people with HIV. Here immunoSEQ multiplex PCR was the method, and the copy in TCRdb shows in-frame clones only, minus some. This table has roughly 26,000 clones, 85% to 95% appearing once. The sample consisted of unsorted PBMCs, taken roughly 5.1 years after starting antiretroviral therapy. These receptors were obtained from a woman aged 50 to 60 with HIV. Both conserved end residues are part of each CDR3. D genes are given only for firm matches. Some rows have no size entry. The others give once, few or many, or a class for an expanded clone.

>TRBJ2-5|NA|TRBV19|NA
TGTGCCAGTAGTATAGGGACAATCCAAGAGACCCAGTACTTC
CASSIGTIQETQYF
>TRBJ2-3|once|TRBV14|NA
TGTGCCAGCAGCCAAGGAATCACTACTAGCACAGATACGCAGTATTTT
CASSQGITTSTDTQYF
>TRBJ2-3|NA|TRBV12-5|NA
TGTGCTAGTGGGGAGCGAACTAGCACAGATACGCAGTATTTT
CASGERTSTDTQYF
>TRBJ1-5|NA|TRBV10-3|NA
TGTGCCATCAGGGGGTCCTCAGGGGAACAGCCCCAGCATTTT
CAIRGSSGEQPQHF
>TRBJ1-4|NA|TRBV6-1|NA
TGTGCCAGCAGTCGGTTCTCGACTAATGAAAAACTGTTTTTT
CASSRFSTNEKLFF
>TRBJ1-3|once|TRBV13|NA
TGTGCCAGCAGCCCGCTAGGATCTGGAAACACCATATATTTT
CASSPLGSGNTIYF
>TRBJ2-2|once|TRBV4-3|TRBD1
TGCGCCAGCAGCCAAGTGTGGGACAGGGAGCGTGGCGGGGAGCTGTTTTTT
CASSQVWDRERGGELFF
>TRBJ1-1|NA|TRBV19|NA
TGTGCCAGTAGTATAGGGTCTACTGAAGCTTTCTTT
CASSIGSTEAFF
>TRBJ1-1|NA|TRBV7-8|NA
TGTGCCAGCAGTGATGAGACGAACACTGAAGCTTTCTTT
CASSDETNTEAFF
>TRBJ2-6|NA|TRBV29-1|NA
TGCAGCGTTTCTGGGACAATTTTCTCTGGGGCCAACGTCCTGACTTTC
CSVSGTIFSGANVLTF
>TRBJ1-5|NA|TRBV7-2|NA
TGTGCCAGCAGCTCAGGCAACGGTCCTCAGCCCCAGCATTTT
CASSSGNGPQPQHF
>TRBJ2-5|NA|TRBV4-3|NA
TGCGCCAGCAGCCAAGATTACGGGGGCGTTGAGACCCAGTACTTC
CASSQDYGGVETQYF
>TRBJ2-5|NA|TRBV7-2|NA
TGTGCCAGCAGCTTAGGAGGGACCCAGTACTTC
CASSLGGTQYF
>TRBJ2-7|NA|TRBV19|TRBD2
TGTGCCAGTAGGTCCGGGACTAGGGGCTCCTACGAGCAGTACTTC
CASRSGTRGSYEQYF
>TRBJ2-1|NA|TRBV5-1|NA
TGCGCCAGCAGCTTAGGAGGGAGCTCCTACAATGAGCAGTTCTTC
CASSLGGSSYNEQFF
>TRBJ2-4|NA|TRBV28|NA
TGTGCCAGCAGTTTATGGTTGAGTGGTGGGGATGAGGATGGAAACATTCAGTACTTC
CASSLWLSGGDEDGNIQYF
>TRBJ2-3|NA|TRBV7-3|NA
TGTGCCAGCAGCTCCCCTGGGGGAGGATATACGCAGTATTTT
CASSSPGGGYTQYF
>TRBJ1-2|NA|TRBV6-6|NA
TGTGCCAGCACCCCGGGGGGAGGGGGCTATGGCTACACCTTC
CASTPGGGGYGYTF
>TRBJ2-3|NA|TRBV6-5|TRBD2
TGTGCCAGCACCCCTGGACTAGCGGGAGGATATACGCAGTATTTT
CASTPGLAGGYTQYF
>TRBJ2-1|NA|TRBV18|NA
TGTGCCAGCTCACCACTCATAGGGGAGCAGTTCTTC
CASSPLIGEQFF
>TRBJ1-2|NA|TRBV7-9|NA
TGTGCCAGCTCGGACCGGGACTTTGGCTACACCTTC
CASSDRDFGYTF
>TRBJ1-3|NA|TRBV6-6|NA
TGTGCCAGTCAGGGTTCGGGGTCTGGAAACACCATATATTTT
CASQGSGSGNTIYF
>TRBJ1-1|NA|TRBV29-1|NA
TGCAGCGTGTTTGTCGCTGAAGCTTTCTTT
CSVFVAEAFF
>TRBJ2-3|NA|TRBV7-2|TRBD2
TGTGCCAGCAGCTTAGTGCGCAGACTAGCGGGAGCAGATACGCAGTATTTT
CASSLVRRLAGADTQYF
>TRBJ1-1|NA|TRBV19|NA
TGTGCCAGTAGTATCGGCTCTGAAGCTTTCTTT
CASSIGSEAFF
>TRBJ2-1|NA|TRBV6-5|NA
TGTGCCAGCAGTTACTCGAGAACCGGACTTGAGCAGTTCTTC
CASSYSRTGLEQFF
>TRBJ2-1|NA|TRBV27|TRBD1
TGTGCCAGCAGTTCGGGACAGGGCTACAATGAGCAGTTCTTC
CASSSGQGYNEQFF
>TRBJ2-3|NA|TRBV5-1|TRBD1
TGCGCCAGCAATCCGGGACAGGGGGTAGATACGCAGTATTTT
CASNPGQGVDTQYF
>TRBJ2-2|NA|TRBV6-6|TRBD1
TGTGCCAGCAGTTATTCGACAGGGGGCATTGCCGGGGAGCTGTTTTTT
CASSYSTGGIAGELFF